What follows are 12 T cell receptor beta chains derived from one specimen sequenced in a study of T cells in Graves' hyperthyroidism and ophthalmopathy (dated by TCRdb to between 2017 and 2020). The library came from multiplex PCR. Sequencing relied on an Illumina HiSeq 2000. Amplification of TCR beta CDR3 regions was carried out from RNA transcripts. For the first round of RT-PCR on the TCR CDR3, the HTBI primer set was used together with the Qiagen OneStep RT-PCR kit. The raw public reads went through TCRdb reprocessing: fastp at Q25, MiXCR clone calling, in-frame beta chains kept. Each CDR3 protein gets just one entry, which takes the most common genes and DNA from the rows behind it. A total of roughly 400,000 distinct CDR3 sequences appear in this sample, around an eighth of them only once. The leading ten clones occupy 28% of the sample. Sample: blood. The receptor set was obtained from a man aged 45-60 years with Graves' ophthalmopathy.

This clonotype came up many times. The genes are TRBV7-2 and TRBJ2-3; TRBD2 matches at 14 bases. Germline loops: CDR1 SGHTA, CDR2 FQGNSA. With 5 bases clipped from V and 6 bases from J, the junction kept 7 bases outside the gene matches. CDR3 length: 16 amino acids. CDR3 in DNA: TGTGCCAGCAGCCGCGGGGGACTAGCGGGAGTGGATACGCAGTATTTT. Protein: CASSRGGLAGVDTQYF.

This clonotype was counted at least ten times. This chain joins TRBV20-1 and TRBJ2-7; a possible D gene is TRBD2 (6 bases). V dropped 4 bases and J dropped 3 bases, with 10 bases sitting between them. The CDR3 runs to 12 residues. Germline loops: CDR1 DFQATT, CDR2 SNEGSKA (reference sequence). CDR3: CSATGRDYEQYF. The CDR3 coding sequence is TGCAGTGCTACCGGGCGGGACTACGAGCAGTACTTC.

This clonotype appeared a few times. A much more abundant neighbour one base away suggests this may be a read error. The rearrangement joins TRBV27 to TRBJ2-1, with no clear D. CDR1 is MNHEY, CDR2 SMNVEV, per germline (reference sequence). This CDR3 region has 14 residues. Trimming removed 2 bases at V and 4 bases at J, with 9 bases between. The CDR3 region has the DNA TGTGCCAGCAGTTTACAACAGATATACAATGAGCAGTTCTTC. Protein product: CASSLQQIYNEQFF.

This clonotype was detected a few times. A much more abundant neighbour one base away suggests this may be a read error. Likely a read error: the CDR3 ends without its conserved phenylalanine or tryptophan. CDR3 amino acids: CASIATRGLAGFYNEQFS. The CDR3 DNA sequence: TGTGCCAGCATAGCAACCCGTGGACTAGCGGGATTCTACAATGAGCAGTTCTCC. The rearrangement joins TRBV12-3 or TRBV12-4 to TRBJ2-1; 12 positions match TRBD2. V dropped 7 bases and J dropped 3; count of bases not matched to a gene: 13. The CDR3 length is 18 residues.

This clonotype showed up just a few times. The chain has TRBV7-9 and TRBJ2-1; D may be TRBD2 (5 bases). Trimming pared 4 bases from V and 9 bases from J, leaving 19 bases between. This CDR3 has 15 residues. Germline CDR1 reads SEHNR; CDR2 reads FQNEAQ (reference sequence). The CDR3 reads CASSSGTFEAGEQFF. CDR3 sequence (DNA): TGTGCCAGCAGCTCAGGTACCTTTGAGGCGGGTGAGCAGTTCTTC.

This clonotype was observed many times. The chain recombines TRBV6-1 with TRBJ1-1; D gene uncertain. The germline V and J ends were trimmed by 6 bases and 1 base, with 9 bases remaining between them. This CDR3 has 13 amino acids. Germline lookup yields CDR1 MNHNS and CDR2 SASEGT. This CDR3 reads CASRVAQNTEAFF. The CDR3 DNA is TGTGCCAGCAGAGTAGCTCAGAACACTGAAGCTTTCTTT.

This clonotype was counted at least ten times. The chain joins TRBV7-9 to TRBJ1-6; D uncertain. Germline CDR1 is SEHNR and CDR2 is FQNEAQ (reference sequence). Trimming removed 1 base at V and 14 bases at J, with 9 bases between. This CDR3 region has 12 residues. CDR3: CASSLDDQTLHF. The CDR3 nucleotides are TGTGCCAGCAGCTTAGACGACCAGACCCTCCACTTT.

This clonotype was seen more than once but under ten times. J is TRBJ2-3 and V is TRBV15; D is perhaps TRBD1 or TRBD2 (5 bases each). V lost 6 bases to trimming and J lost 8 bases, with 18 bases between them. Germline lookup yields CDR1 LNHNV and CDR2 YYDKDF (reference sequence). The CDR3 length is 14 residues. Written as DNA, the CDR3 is TGTGCCACCAGTTGGGGGACGCTCCGGGGTACGCAGTATTTT. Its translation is CATSWGTLRGTQYF.

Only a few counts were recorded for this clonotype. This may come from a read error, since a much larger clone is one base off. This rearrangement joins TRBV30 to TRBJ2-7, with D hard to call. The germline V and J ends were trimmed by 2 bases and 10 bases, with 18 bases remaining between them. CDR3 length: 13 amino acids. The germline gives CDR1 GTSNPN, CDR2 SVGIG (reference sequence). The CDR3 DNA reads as TGTGCCTGGAGTAGTAGGACCACAAGAACCCAGTACTTC. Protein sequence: CAWSSRTTRTQYF. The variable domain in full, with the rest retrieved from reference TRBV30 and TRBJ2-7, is SQTIHQWPATLVQPVGSPLSLECTVEGTSNPNLYWYRQAAGRGLQLLFYSVGIGQISSEVPQNLSASRPQDRQFILSSKKLLLSDSGFYLCAWSSRTTRTQYFGPGTRLTVT.

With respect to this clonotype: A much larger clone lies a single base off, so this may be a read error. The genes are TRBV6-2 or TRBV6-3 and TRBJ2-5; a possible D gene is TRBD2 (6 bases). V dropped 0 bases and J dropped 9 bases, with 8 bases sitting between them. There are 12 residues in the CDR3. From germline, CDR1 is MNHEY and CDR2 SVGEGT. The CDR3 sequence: CASSYSRGAQYF. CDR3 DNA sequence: TGTGCCAGCAGTTACTCTCGCGGGGCCCAGTACTTC.

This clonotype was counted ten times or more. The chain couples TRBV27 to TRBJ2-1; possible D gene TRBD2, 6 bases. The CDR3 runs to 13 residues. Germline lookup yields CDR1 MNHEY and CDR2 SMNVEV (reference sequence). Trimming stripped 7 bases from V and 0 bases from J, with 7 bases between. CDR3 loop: CASKTSSYNEQFF. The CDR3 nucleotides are TGTGCCAGCAAGACTAGCTCCTACAATGAGCAGTTCTTC.

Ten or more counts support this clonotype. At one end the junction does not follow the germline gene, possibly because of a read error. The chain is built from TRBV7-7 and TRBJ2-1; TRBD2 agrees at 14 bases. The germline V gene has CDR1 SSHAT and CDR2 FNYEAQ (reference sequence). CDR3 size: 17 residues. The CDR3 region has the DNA TGTGCTAGCAGCTTAGGTGGACTAGCGGGAGGTATCGATGAGCAGTTCTTC. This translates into CASSLGGLAGGIDEQFF.